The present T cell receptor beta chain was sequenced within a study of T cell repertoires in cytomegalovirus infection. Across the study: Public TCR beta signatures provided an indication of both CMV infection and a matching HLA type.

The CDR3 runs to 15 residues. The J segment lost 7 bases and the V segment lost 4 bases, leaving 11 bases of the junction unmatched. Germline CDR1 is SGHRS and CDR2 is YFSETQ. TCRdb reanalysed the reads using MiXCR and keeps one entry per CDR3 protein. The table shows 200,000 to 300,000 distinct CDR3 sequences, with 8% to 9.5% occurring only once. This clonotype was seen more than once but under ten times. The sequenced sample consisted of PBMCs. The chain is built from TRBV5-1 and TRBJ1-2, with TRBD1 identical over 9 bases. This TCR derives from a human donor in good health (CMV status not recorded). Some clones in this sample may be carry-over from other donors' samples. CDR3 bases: TGCGCCAGCAGCGTCTCCGGGACAGGGAGCGGTGGCTACACCTTC. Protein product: CASSVSGTGSGGYTF. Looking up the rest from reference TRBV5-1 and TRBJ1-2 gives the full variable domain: KAGVTQTPRYLIKTRGQQVTLSCSPISGHRSVSWYQQTPGQGLQFLFEYFSETQRNKGNFPGRFSGRQFSNSRSEMNVSTLELGDSALYLCASSVSGTGSGGYTFGSGTRLTVV.